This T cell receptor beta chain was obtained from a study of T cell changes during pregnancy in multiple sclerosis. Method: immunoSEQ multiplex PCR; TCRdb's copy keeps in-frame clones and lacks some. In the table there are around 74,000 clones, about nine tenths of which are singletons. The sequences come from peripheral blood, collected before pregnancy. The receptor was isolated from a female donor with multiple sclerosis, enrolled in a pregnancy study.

The CDR3 loop is CASSESGARTGELFF. The DNA of the CDR3 is TGTGCCAGCAGTGAGTCAGGGGCCCGAACCGGGGAGCTGTTTTTT. V usage is TRBV6-1 and J usage is TRBJ2-2; the D gene is possibly TRBD1 (6 bases). Trimming pared 3 bases from V and 5 bases from J, leaving 13 bases between. The CDR3 consists of 15 residues. Germline values: CDR1 MNHNS, CDR2 SASEGT.